This T cell receptor (beta chain) is drawn from a study of cytomegalovirus exposure and HLA in healthy donors. The overall study: For the approximately 400 genotyped donors, more than 65% fell within the Caucasian-associated ancestry cluster.

General study findings and limits: The number of N-insertions in an Asian-associated ancestry cluster was reportedly below the roughly 660-donor mean in a later analysis. In a later analysis, TCR beta V- and J-gene trimming showed a link to a missense DCLRE1C variant. Productive status was seen about 87% or about 30% of the time for most TCR beta V segments in an earlier analysis.

With 60 Vbeta and 13 Jbeta primers, the PCR was carried out. Clones were sequenced by immunoSEQ multiplex PCR, and TCRdb holds only the in-frame ones, with some missing. Of around 200,000 clones in the sample, just under 75% were seen once. Remarks on this clone: Its antigen remains unknown.

With V trimmed by 3 bases and J by 6 bases, 8 bases remained unmatched. Germline loops: CDR1 LGHNA, CDR2 YSLEER. CDR3 size: 16 residues. Sequencing was done on a sample of PBMCs. This receptor was taken from a young man in good health and CMV-seropositive. The chain joins TRBV4-3 to TRBJ1-5; 10 bases fit TRBD1. CDR3 nucleotide sequence: TGCGCCAGCAGCCAGGTGACAGGGGGCGGAGGTCAGCCCCAGCATTTT. It yields the protein CASSQVTGGGGQPQHF.